A selection of T cell receptor beta chains follows, all from one sample in a study of blood T cell repertoires in COVID-19. The data were produced by immunoSEQ multiplex PCR, yet TCRdb's version contains in-frame clones alone and is incomplete. This table has about 90,000 clones, approximately 90% appearing once. Sequenced input: peripheral blood. The receptors stem from a man in his fifties or sixties with acute or convalescent COVID-19. Each CDR3 is given with its conserved first and last residue. The D gene is left open where the match is weak. The size field is filled for only some rows; it gives once, few, many or a size class.

once	TRBV18	TRBJ2-3	TRBD1	CASSYHRGTDTQYF	TGTGCCAGCTCGTATCACAGGGGAACAGATACGCAGTATTTT
.	TRBV3-1/TRBV3-2	TRBJ2-3	TRBD1	CASSQAGQGGSRDTQYF	TGTGCCAGCAGCCAGGCCGGACAGGGTGGATCAAGGGATACGCAGTATTTT
.	TRBV6-2/TRBV6-3	TRBJ1-2	.	CASSYANYINYGYTF	TGTGCCAGCAGTTACGCCAACTACATTAACTATGGCTACACCTTC
.	TRBV6-2/TRBV6-3	TRBJ2-2	.	CASSPRTATHTGELFF	TGTGCCAGCAGTCCCAGGACAGCGACCCACACCGGGGAGCTGTTTTTT
.	TRBV6-5	TRBJ2-3	.	CASSYRVSADTQYF	TGTGCCAGCAGTTATCGGGTATCGGCAGATACGCAGTATTTT
.	TRBV24-1	TRBJ2-1	TRBD2	CATSDRDTTSGHNEQFF	TGTGCCACCAGTGACAGGGATACAACTAGCGGACACAATGAGCAGTTCTTC
.	TRBV19	TRBJ1-2	.	CASSIDSGNYGYTF	TGTGCCAGTAGTATAGATTCCGGGAACTATGGCTACACCTTC
.	TRBV7-2	TRBJ2-2	.	CASSLARNTGELFF	TGTGCCAGCAGCTTAGCGAGGAACACCGGGGAGCTGTTTTTT
.	TRBV5-6	TRBJ2-5	TRBD2	CASSGRLAEGETQYF	TGTGCCAGCAGTGGGAGACTAGCGGAGGGGGAGACCCAGTACTTC
.	TRBV29-1	TRBJ1-3	TRBD1	CSFMLQPGQIYF	TGCAGTTTTATGCTCCAACCGGGACAGATATATTTT
.	TRBV5-5	TRBJ1-3	.	CASSLARNSGNTIYF	TGTGCCAGCAGCTTGGCCAGGAACTCTGGAAACACCATATATTTT
once	TRBV5-4	TRBJ2-5	TRBD1	CASSLQGAQETQYF	TGTGCCAGCAGCTTGCAGGGGGCGCAGGAGACCCAGTACTTC
.	TRBV29-1	TRBJ2-7	TRBD2	CSVDSGGLHF	TGCAGCGTTGACAGCGGGGGATTACACTTC
.	TRBV7-9	TRBJ2-7	TRBD2	CASSSETGTSVYEQYF	TGTGCCAGCAGCTCGGAGACCGGGACTAGCGTTTACGAGCAGTACTTC
.	TRBV9	TRBJ2-1	TRBD2	CASSVTPLLAGGPTYNEQFF	TGTGCCAGCAGCGTAACCCCACTTCTAGCGGGAGGGCCGACCTACAATGAGCAGTTCTTC
.	TRBV7-9	TRBJ2-7	TRBD2	CASSLAGAGAYEQYF	TGTGCCAGCAGCTTAGCTGGAGCGGGAGCCTACGAGCAGTACTTC